This T cell receptor (beta chain) was retrieved from a study of identifying expanded T cells in peripheral blood. General study results and limits: Across healthy donors, higher total template counts meant significantly greater roughly two-week count variance.

Points on this clone: Antigen unknown.

The germline V gene has CDR1 MGHDK and CDR2 SYGVNS. V lost 6 bases, J lost 10 bases, and 12 bases lay in between. The CDR3 sequence is 11 residues long. Data came from immunoSEQ multiplex PCR; TCRdb stores just in-frame clones and leaves some out. Counted here are approximately 50,000 clones, roughly 82% occurring once; the ten biggest clones make up 14%. This chain joins TRBV25-1 and TRBJ2-5; D perhaps matches TRBD1 (6 bases). This clonotype was obtained from a person aged 18 to 70 in good health. Sequenced material: blood. The CDR3 reads CASRDDRSQYF. CDR3 sequence (DNA): TGTGCCAGCAGGGATGACAGGAGCCAGTACTTC.